The 16 T cell receptor beta chains given below trace back to one sample, sequenced in a study of siplizumab effects on memory and regulatory T cells. The repertoire was sequenced with immunoSEQ multiplex PCR; TCRdb's copy has only in-frame clones and lacks some. The repertoire holds over 90,000 clones, with 80% to 95% as singletons. Material for sequencing was CD4+ T cells sorted from blood. The source is a human donor in good health.

The gene calls are TRBV28 and TRBJ2-1, with 7 bases that match TRBD1. The germline gives CDR1 MDHEN, CDR2 SYDVKM. This CDR3 region has 15 residues. V was pared by 6 bases and J by 15 bases, with 20 bases of the junction left unmatched. The CDR3 DNA is TGTGCCAGCAGCCTATCGGCGACAGGGCCAAGGATTCTGTTCTTC. This encodes CASSLSATGPRILFF.

V is TRBV25-1 and J is TRBJ1-1, with no clear D. CDR1 is MGHDK, CDR2 SYGVNS, per germline. The CDR3 runs to 15 residues. V lost 3 bases to trimming and J lost 0 bases, with 11 bases between them. Here the CDR3 DNA reads TGTGCCAGCAGTGATCGGGGTCAGCTGAACACTGAAGCTTTCTTT. This gives the protein CASSDRGQLNTEAFF.

The chain uses TRBV6-5 and TRBJ2-7; D possibly corresponds to TRBD1 (6 bases). Per germline, CDR1 MNHEY and CDR2 SVGAGI. V lost 5 bases and J lost 7, with 12 bases in between. This CDR3 comprises 12 residues. The CDR3 is CASSQQGREQYF. CDR3 bases: TGTGCCAGCAGTCAACAGGGTCGGGAGCAGTACTTC.

The chain recombines TRBV29-1 with TRBJ2-1, with 10 bases that match TRBD2. Germline trimming cut 4 bases from V and 9 bases from J; bases unmatched to any gene: 9. CDR3 length equals 14 residues. Per germline, CDR1 SQVTM and CDR2 ANQGSEA. The DNA for the CDR3 is TGCAGCGTTGCCTCTAGCGGGAGCTCTCCTGAGCAGTTCTTC. Its protein product is CSVASSGSSPEQFF.

This chain joins TRBV9 and TRBJ2-5; no firm D call. The J call may not be correct, given that the DNA end is closer to TRBJ2-7. This CDR3 is built from 14 residues. Per the germline V gene, CDR1 is SGDLS and CDR2 is YYNGEE. The CDR3 region has the DNA TGTGCCAGCAGCGTAGCGGTTAGCTCCTACGAGCAGTACTTC. Its translation: CASSVAVSSYEQYF.

The gene calls are TRBV7-6 and TRBJ2-7; 8 bases match TRBD1. Germline CDR1 reads SGHVS; CDR2 reads FNYEAQ. Trimming took 2 bases from V and 0 from J; bases not matched to a gene: 3. The CDR3 contains 15 residues. The CDR3 region has the DNA TGTGCCAGCAGCTTACGGACAGGGACCTCCTACGAGCAGTACTTC. Translation: CASSLRTGTSYEQYF. The whole variable domain, remainder taken from reference TRBV7-6 and TRBJ2-7, is GAGVSQSPRYKVTKRGQDVALRCDPISGHVSLYWYRQALGQGPEFLTYFNYEAQQDKSGLPNDRFSAERPEGSISTLTIQRTEQRDSAMYRCASSLRTGTSYEQYFGPGTRLTVT.

The genes are TRBV19 and TRBJ2-7, with D maybe TRBD2 (6 bases). This CDR3 region has 14 residues. The germline V gene encodes CDR1 LNHDA and CDR2 SQIVND (reference sequence). V lost 6 bases and J lost 4, with 16 bases in between. CDR3 DNA: TGTGCCAGTAGCCCCCTACTCGGGGGATACGAGCAGTACTTC. Its translation is CASSPLLGGYEQYF.

The V gene is TRBV19, the J gene TRBJ1-5; possibly TRBD1 for D (6 bases). The CDR3 sequence is 16 residues long. The germline V gene has CDR1 LNHDA and CDR2 SQIVND (reference sequence). V was trimmed by 4 bases and J by 6 bases, leaving 19 bases between them. CDR3 nucleotides: TGTGCCAGTAGTAACGAGAGGGGGGCCTGGACTCAGCCCCAGCATTTT. Translating it yields CASSNERGAWTQPQHF.

Here the CDR3 DNA reads TGTGCCAGCAGCCCGACGCCGGGACTAGCGGGAGGACCCGGCAATGAGCAGTTCTTC. This translates into CASSPTPGLAGGPGNEQFF. The chain employs TRBV9 and TRBJ2-1; 15 positions match TRBD2. CDR3 size: 19 residues. Trimming removed 4 bases from V and 6 bases from J; junction bases left unmatched: 14. Germline CDR1 is SGDLS and CDR2 is YYNGEE.

V and J are TRBV7-9 and TRBJ1-2; the D gene is possibly TRBD1 (6 bases). Germline V gene lookup returns CDR1 SEHNR and CDR2 FQNEAQ (reference sequence). V lost 10 bases and J 7 bases, leaving 34 bases between the germline ends. CDR3 length: 18 amino acids. The CDR3 loop is CATLWVGGSQRVPRGYTF. The DNA of the CDR3 is TGTGCCACCCTTTGGGTGGGGGGCTCCCAGAGAGTACCCCGTGGCTACACCTTC.

V and J are TRBV5-1 and TRBJ2-2; TRBD2 matches 9 bases. J lost 4 bases, V lost 6 bases, and 22 bases had no gene match. Germline V gene lookup returns CDR1 SGHRS and CDR2 YFSETQ. The CDR3 loop spans 20 amino acids. The CDR3 nucleotides read TGCGCCAGCACCCCTGGCGGGGGGGCGTTCATCTTGTCGGGCACCGGGGAGCTGTTTTTT. It encodes CASTPGGGAFILSGTGELFF.

V is TRBV25-1 and J is TRBJ2-1; 13 bases map to TRBD2. CDR1 MGHDK and CDR2 SYGVNS come from the germline V gene. V was clipped by 8 bases and J by 12 bases; unmatched bases: 10. This CDR3 spans 14 amino acids. For the CDR3, the DNA is TGTGCCAGCCAACGGGGGACTAGCGGGATGGGGCAGTTCTTC. As protein: CASQRGTSGMGQFF.

This clone was seen just once. The J gene is TRBJ1-2, the V gene TRBV29-1; unclear D gene. The CDR3 runs to 13 residues. V lost 4 bases to trimming and J lost 3 bases, with 12 bases between them. Germline values: CDR1 SQVTM, CDR2 ANQGSEA. The CDR3 spells CSVARRNDYGYTF. DNA of the CDR3: TGCAGCGTTGCGAGACGGAACGACTATGGCTACACCTTC.

The rearrangement joins TRBV6-5 to TRBJ2-5; 13 nucleotides align to TRBD2. The length of the CDR3 is 15 residues. Germline V gene sequence: CDR1 MNHEY, CDR2 SVGAGI. V shed 8 bases, J shed 5 bases, and the junction held 8 bases outside the gene matches. CDR3 coding DNA: TGTGCCAGCCGGACTAGCGGGAGTAAGCTGGAGACCCAGTACTTC. Amino acid sequence: CASRTSGSKLETQYF.

The J gene is TRBJ1-6, the V gene TRBV28; no reliable D call. The germline V gene encodes CDR1 MDHEN and CDR2 SYDVKM. V lost 5 bases and J 8 bases, leaving 19 bases between the germline ends. This CDR3 is built from 16 residues. CDR3 coding DNA: TGTGCCAGCAGTCTCGCCCCGCTGGTACGACATTCACCCCTCCACTTT. Its protein is CASSLAPLVRHSPLHF.

The CDR3 reads CASSYAGRRNEQFF. The CDR3 nucleotides are TGTGCCAGCAGCTATGCGGGGCGCCGCAATGAGCAGTTCTTC. The chain couples TRBV7-3 to TRBJ2-1, with D tentatively TRBD2 (6 bases). This CDR3 has 14 residues. V lost 4 bases and J 6 bases, leaving 13 bases between the germline ends. Germline loops: CDR1 SGHTA, CDR2 FQGTGA.